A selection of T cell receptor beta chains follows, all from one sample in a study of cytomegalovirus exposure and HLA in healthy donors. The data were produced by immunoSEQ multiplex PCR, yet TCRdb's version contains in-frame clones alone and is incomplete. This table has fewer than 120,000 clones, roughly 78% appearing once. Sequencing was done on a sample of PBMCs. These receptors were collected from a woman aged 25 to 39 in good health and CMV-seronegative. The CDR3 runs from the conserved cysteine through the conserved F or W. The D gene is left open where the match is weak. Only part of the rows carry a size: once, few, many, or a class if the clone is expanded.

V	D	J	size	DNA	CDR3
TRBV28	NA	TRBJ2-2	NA	TGTGCCAGCAGTTCACAGACCGGTACCGGGGAGCTGTTTTTT	CASSSQTGTGELFF
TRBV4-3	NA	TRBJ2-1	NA	TGCGCCAGCAGCCGCAGTGGATTCGGGAATGAGCAGTTCTTC	CASSRSGFGNEQFF
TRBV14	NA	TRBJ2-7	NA	TGTGCCAGCAGCCAATACATAGACAGTCCCTACGAGCAGTACTTC	CASSQYIDSPYEQYF
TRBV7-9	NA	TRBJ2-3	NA	TGTGCCAGCAGCCAAACAGATACGCAGTATTTT	CASSQTDTQYF
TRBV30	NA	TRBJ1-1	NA	TGTGCCTGGAGTGTTACAGAAAACACTGAAGCTTTCTTT	CAWSVTENTEAFF
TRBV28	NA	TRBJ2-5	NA	TGTGCCAGCAGTTTATTAGGGGGAGACCAAGAGACCCAGTACTTC	CASSLLGGDQETQYF
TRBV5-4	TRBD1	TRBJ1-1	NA	TGTGCCAGCAGCCCGAGGACAGGGTTGAACACTGAAGCTTTCTTT	CASSPRTGLNTEAFF
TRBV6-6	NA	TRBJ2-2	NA	TGTGCCACCAAGGACTCAATCACCGGGGAGCTGTTTTTT	CATKDSITGELFF
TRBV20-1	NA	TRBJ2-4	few	TGCAGCGGGGTTGGCAAAAACATTCAGTACTTC	CSGVGKNIQYF
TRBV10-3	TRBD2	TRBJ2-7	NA	TGTGCCATCGTACCGGGACTAGCCACCTACGAGCAGTACTTC	CAIVPGLATYEQYF
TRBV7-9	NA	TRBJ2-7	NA	TGTGCCAGCAGCTTCGAGGGGGTCGTCTACGAGCAGTACTTC	CASSFEGVVYEQYF
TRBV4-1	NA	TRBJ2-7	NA	TGCGCCAGCAGCCAGGAGGGGCAGGGGGGCTACGAGCAGTACTTC	CASSQEGQGGYEQYF
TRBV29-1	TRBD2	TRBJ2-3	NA	TGCAGCGTTACACTAGCGGGAGGGATGGCGCAGTATTTT	CSVTLAGGMAQYF
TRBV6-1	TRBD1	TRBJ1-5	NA	TGTGCCAGCAGTGACACCGGGACAGGGTCCAATCAGCCCCAGCATTTT	CASSDTGTGSNQPQHF
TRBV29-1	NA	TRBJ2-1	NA	TGCAGCGTTGAAGAGGTCAAGGGGGTGAGTCAAAATGAGCAGTTCTTC	CSVEEVKGVSQNEQFF
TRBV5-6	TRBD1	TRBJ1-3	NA	TGTGCCAGCAGCTACCCCTCGACAGGGAATGCAAACACCATATATTTT	CASSYPSTGNANTIYF
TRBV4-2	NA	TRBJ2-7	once	TGTGCCAGCAGCCAGCCCCGACTCCTATTCTACGAGCAGTACTTC	CASSQPRLLFYEQYF
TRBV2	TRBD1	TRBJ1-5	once	TGTGCCAGCAGGGGACAGGTCAATCAGCCCCAGCATTTT	CASRGQVNQPQHF
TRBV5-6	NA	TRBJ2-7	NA	TGTGCCAGCAGCCCCTTTAGGAGGGTCCACGAGCAGTACTTC	CASSPFRRVHEQYF
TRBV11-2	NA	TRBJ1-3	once	TGTGCCAGCAGCTTCAGGCCCGAAGGTGGAAACACCATATATTTT	CASSFRPEGGNTIYF
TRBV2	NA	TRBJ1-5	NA	TGTGCCAGCAGGACAACAGTCACTAGCAATCAGCCCCAGCATTTT	CASRTTVTSNQPQHF
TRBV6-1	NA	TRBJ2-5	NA	TGTGCCAGCGCGGTGCTAGCCCACTCCGAGGAGACCCAGTACTTC	CASAVLAHSEETQYF
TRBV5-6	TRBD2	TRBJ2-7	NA	TGTGCCAGCAGCCCGCAGCGGGGGAGTCTCTACGAGCAGTACTTC	CASSPQRGSLYEQYF
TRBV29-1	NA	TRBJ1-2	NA	TGCAGCGTTGGCAGGGGTTCGGTCTATGGCTACACCTTC	CSVGRGSVYGYTF
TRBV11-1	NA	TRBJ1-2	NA	TGTGCCAGCAGCCCATCGGACACAGCTAACTATGGCTACACCTTC	CASSPSDTANYGYTF
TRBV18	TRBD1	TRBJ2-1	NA	TGTGCCAGCTCATTGCGACAGGGGTACAATGAGCAGTTCTTC	CASSLRQGYNEQFF
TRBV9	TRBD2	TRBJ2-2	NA	TGTGCCAGCAGCCCCACCTTTGGGGGGGGTATCGGGGAGCTGTTTTTT	CASSPTFGGGIGELFF
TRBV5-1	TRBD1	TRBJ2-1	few	TGCGCCAGCAGCTTTTGGTCAGGGGAAACAGGGGGTGAGCAGTTCTTC	CASSFWSGETGGEQFF
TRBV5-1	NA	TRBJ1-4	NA	TGCGCCAGCAGCAATCCGGGGGATGAAAAACTGTTTTTT	CASSNPGDEKLFF
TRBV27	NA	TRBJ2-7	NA	TGTGCCAGCAGTTACGGGGTTACCTCCTACGAGCAGTACTTC	CASSYGVTSYEQYF
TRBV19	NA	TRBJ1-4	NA	TGTGCCAGTAGCTTACAGATTAATGAAAAACTGTTTTTT	CASSLQINEKLFF
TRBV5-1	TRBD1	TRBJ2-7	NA	TGCGCCAGCAGTCCGGGACAGGGAATCAACGAGCAGTACTTC	CASSPGQGINEQYF
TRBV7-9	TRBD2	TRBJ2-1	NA	TGTGCCAGCAGCTTAGCGGGAGCGGGAGGGCAGTACAATGAGCAGTTCTTC	CASSLAGAGGQYNEQFF
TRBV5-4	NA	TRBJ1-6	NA	TGTGCCAGCAGCTTGCCCGCAGGGCTGGGTAATTCACCCCTCCACTTT	CASSLPAGLGNSPLHF
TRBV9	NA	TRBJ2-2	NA	TGTGCCAGCAGCCCGATGGGGAGCTGGGAGCTGTTTTTT	CASSPMGSWELFF
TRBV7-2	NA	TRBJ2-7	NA	TGTGCCAGCAGCTTACAGGGAGGCTCCGACTACGAGCAGTACTTC	CASSLQGGSDYEQYF
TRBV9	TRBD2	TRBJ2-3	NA	TGTGCCAGCAGCGGATGGACTAGTTCAGATACGCAGTATTTT	CASSGWTSSDTQYF
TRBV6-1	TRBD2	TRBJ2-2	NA	TGTGCCAGCAGTCCCCAAGCGGGGACGGGCGGGGAGCTGTTTTTT	CASSPQAGTGGELFF
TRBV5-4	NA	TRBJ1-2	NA	TGTGCCAGCTTCGGGGGGGAAAACTATGGCTACACCTTC	CASFGGENYGYTF
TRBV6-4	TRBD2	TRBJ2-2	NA	TGTGCCAGCAGTAGGGGACTAGCGGGTGGTGCGAACACCGGGGAGCTGTTTTTT	CASSRGLAGGANTGELFF
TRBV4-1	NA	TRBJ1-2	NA	TGCGCCAGCAGCCAAGGGGCGGGAGGCGCATACTATGGCTACACCTTC	CASSQGAGGAYYGYTF
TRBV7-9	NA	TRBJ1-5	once	TGTGCCAGCAGCCCCCGGGGAAGCAATCAGCCCCAGCATTTT	CASSPRGSNQPQHF
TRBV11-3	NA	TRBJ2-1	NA	TGTGCCAGCAGCTTCGGGGGGCTGGACAATGAGCAGTTCTTC	CASSFGGLDNEQFF
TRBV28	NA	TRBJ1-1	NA	TGTGCCAGCAGCTACAGGGTAGGGAACACTGAAGCTTTCTTT	CASSYRVGNTEAFF
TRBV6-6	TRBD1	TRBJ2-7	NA	TGTGCCAGCAGTTACCACAGGGGCGAGCAGTACTTC	CASSYHRGEQYF
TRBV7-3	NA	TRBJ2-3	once	TGTGCCAGCAGCTTAACGAGGGAGGATACGCAGTATTTT	CASSLTREDTQYF
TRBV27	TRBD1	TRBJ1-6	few	TGTGCCAGCAGTTTAATGCCCCCGGGACAGGAATCCTATAATTCACCCCTCCACTTT	CASSLMPPGQESYNSPLHF
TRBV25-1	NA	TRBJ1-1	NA	TGTGCCAGCAGTGTTCAGGTCGACACTGAAGCTTTCTTT	CASSVQVDTEAFF
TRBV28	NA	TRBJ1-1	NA	TGTGCCAGCAGGGGGGCGGGCGACACTGAAGCTTTCTTT	CASRGAGDTEAFF
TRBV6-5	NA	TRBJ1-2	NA	TGTGCCAGCAGCAAATCCGGGGGCTATGGCTACACCTTC	CASSKSGGYGYTF
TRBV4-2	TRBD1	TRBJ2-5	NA	TGTGCCAGCAGCCAAGATGGGGACAGGTACCAAGAGACCCAGTACTTC	CASSQDGDRYQETQYF
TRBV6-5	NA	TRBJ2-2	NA	TGTGCCAGCAGTTACTCCGCGGCCGGGGAGCTGTTTTTT	CASSYSAAGELFF
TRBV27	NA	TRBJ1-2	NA	TGTGCCAGCAGTTTGTCGGGGGGGAACAGCTATGGCTACACCTTC	CASSLSGGNSYGYTF
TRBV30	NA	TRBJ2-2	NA	TGTGCCTGGAGTGGGGCAAGATTCTCGAACACCGGGGAGCTGTTTTTT	CAWSGARFSNTGELFF
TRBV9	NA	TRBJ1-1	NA	TGTGCCAGCAGCGGGACGACAGAATTAGAAGCTTTCTTT	CASSGTTELEAFF
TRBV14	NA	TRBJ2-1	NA	TGTGCCAGCAGCCAAGATAGGAGCTCCTACAATGAGCAGTTCTTC	CASSQDRSSYNEQFF
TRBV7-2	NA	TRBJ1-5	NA	TGTGCCAGCAGCTATGGCAGGGGTAGCAATCAGCCCCAGCATTTT	CASSYGRGSNQPQHF
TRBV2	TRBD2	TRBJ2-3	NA	TGTGCCAGCAGTCTGACTAGCGGGGCTACCACAGATACGCAGTATTTT	CASSLTSGATTDTQYF
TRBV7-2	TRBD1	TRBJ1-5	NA	TGTGCCAGCAGCTTAGGAACCGGGACAGGGGTCAATCAGCCCCAGCATTTT	CASSLGTGTGVNQPQHF